The source of this T cell receptor (beta chain) is a study of CD8+CD57+ T cells in acquired aplastic anemia. Study at large: An average of around 3.5 ug of DNA was obtained from sorted CD4+ and CD8+ cells.

Trimming removed 0 bases from V and 7 bases from J; junction bases left unmatched: 13. The V gene's germline CDR1 is SGHKS and CDR2 YYEKEE (reference sequence). The CDR3 totals 17 residues. According to the study, genomic DNA was the template for TCR beta VDJ and CDR3 profiling. TCRdb re-called the reads with MiXCR, one entry per CDR3 protein. Of roughly 160,000 distinct CDR3 sequences in the sample, about 60% were seen once. Concerning this clonotype: A read error is possible here, since a much larger clone lies one base away.

V is TRBV5-5 and J is TRBJ2-1; 7 bases match TRBD2. Sequencing used sorted CD4+, CD8+, or CD8+CD57+ T cells (not recorded which) from PBMCs. The TCR was taken from a human donor in good health. This CDR3 is CASSLVIAGFSRNEQFF. CDR3 nucleotide sequence: TGTGCCAGCAGCTTGGTTATAGCGGGTTTCTCTAGAAATGAGCAGTTCTTC.